This entry describes one TCR beta chain. CDR1 MNHEY and CDR2 SVGAGI come from the germline V gene. The length of the CDR3 is 14 residues. V lost 6 bases, J lost 6 bases, and 9 bases stayed unmatched. Original processing notes: It was from reference gene primer amplification that nucleated cell counts were estimated. The protocol was immunoSEQ multiplex PCR, while the TCRdb copy is restricted to in-frame clones and leaves out a portion. The V and J calls and clone size come from that table; D and trimming were worked out from the DNA. The top ten clones hold approximately 21% of a sample with 70,000 or so clones, 70% to 75% of them seen once. The data belong to a study of blood T cell repertoires in COVID-19. The overall study: T cells, B-cell-depleted T cells, or PBMCs provided the cDNA or gDNA that served as material.

The sequenced material came from peripheral blood. The receptor comes from a man between 65 and 85 years old with acute or convalescent COVID-19. The rearrangement uses TRBV6-5 and TRBJ1-1, with 8 nucleotides matching TRBD1. CDR3 DNA sequence: TGTGCCAGCAGCTTCGGACAGGGTGAAGCTGAAGCTTTCTTT. This sequence encodes CASSFGQGEAEAFF.